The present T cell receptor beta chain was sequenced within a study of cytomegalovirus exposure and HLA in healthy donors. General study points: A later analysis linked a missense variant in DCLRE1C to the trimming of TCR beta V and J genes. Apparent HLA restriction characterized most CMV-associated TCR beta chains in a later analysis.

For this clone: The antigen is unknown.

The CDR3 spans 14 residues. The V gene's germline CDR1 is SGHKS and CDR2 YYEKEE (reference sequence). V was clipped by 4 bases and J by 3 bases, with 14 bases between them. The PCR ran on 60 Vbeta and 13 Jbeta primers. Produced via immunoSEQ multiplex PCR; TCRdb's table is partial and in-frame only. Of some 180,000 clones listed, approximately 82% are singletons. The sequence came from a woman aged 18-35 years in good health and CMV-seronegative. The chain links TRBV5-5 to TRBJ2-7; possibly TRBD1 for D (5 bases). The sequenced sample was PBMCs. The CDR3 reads CASSPPRDSYEQYF. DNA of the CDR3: TGTGCCAGCAGCCCCCCCAGGGATAGCTACGAGCAGTACTTC.